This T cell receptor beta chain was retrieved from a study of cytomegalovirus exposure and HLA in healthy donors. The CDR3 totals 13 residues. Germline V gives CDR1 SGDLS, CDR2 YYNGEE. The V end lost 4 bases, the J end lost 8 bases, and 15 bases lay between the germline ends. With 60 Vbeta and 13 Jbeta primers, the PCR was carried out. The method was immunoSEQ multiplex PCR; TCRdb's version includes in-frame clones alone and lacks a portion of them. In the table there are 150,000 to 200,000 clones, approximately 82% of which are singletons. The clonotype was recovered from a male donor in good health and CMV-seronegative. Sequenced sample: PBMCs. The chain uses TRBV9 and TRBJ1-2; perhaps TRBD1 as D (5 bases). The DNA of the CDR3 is TGTGCCAGCAGCCCCTTGGGGGGTGGAGGCTACACCTTC. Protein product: CASSPLGGGGYTF.